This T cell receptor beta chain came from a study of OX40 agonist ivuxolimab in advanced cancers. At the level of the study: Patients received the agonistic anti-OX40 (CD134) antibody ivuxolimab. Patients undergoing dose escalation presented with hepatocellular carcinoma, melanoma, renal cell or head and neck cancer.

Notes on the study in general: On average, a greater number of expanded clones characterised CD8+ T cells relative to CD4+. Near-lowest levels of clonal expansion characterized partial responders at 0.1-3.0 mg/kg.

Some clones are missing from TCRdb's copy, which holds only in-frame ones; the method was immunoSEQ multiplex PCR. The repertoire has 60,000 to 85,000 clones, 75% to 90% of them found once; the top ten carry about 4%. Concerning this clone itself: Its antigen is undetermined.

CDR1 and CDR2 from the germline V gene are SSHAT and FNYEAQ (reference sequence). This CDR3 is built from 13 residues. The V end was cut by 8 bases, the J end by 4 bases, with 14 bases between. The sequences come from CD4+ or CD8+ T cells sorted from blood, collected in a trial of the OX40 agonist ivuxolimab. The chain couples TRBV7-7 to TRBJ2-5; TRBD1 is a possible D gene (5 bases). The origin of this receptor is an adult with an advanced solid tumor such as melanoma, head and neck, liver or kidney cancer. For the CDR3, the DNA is TGTGCCAGCGGACAAGGAAACACAGAGACCCAGTACTTC. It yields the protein CASGQGNTETQYF.